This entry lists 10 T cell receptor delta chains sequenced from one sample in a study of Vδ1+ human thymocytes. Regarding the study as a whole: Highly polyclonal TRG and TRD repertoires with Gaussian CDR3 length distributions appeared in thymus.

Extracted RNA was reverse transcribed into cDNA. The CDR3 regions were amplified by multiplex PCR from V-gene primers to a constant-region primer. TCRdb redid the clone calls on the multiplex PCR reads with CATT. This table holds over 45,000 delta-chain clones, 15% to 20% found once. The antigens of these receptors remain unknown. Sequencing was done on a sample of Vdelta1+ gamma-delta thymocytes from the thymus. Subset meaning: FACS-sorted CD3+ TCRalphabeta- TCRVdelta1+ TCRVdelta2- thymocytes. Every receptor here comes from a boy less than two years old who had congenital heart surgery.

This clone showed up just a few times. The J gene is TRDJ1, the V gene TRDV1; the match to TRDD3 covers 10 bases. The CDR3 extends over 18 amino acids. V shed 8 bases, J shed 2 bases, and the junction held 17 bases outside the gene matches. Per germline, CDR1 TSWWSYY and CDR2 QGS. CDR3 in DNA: TGTGCTCTTTCGTTATCTCGTACTGGGGGATGTGGAACCGATAAACTCATCTTT. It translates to CALSLSRTGGCGTDKLIF.

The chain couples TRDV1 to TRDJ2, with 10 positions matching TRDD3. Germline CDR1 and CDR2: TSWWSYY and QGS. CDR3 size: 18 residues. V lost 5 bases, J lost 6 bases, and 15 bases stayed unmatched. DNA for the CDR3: TGTGCTCTTGGGACCTTTCCTACGTGGGGGATACATGCAGCACAACTCTTCTTT. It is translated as CALGTFPTWGIHAAQLFF.

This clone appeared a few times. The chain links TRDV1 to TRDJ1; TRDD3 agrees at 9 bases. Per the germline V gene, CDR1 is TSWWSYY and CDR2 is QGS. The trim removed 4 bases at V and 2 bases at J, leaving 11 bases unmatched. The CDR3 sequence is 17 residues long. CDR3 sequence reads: CALGAGAHWGKTDKLIF. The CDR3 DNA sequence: TGTGCTCTTGGGGCCGGCGCCCACTGGGGGAAAACCGATAAACTCATCTTT.

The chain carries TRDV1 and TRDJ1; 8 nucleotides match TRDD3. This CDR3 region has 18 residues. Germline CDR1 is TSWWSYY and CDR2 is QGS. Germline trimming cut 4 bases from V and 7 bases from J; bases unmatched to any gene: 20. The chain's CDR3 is CALGVMPSPIWGMGKLIF. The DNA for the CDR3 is TGTGCTCTTGGGGTTATGCCTTCCCCCATTTGGGGGATGGGTAAACTCATCTTT.

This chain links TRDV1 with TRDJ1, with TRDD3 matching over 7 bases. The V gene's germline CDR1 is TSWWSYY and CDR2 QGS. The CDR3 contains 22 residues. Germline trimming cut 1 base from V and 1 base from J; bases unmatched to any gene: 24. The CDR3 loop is CALGERWPYLGVIGVSTDKLIF. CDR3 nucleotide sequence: TGTGCTCTTGGGGAACGGTGGCCCTACCTGGGGGTGATTGGGGTGAGCACCGATAAACTCATCTTT.

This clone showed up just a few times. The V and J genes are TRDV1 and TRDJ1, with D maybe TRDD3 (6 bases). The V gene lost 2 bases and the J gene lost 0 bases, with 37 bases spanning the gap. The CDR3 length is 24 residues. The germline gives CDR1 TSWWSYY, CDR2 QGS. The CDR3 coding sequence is TGTGCTCTTGGGGAATCGGCGGCCTACTTGGTGAGTGGGGGGCCCGGTTGGTACACCGATAAACTCATCTTT. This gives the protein CALGESAAYLVSGGPGWYTDKLIF.

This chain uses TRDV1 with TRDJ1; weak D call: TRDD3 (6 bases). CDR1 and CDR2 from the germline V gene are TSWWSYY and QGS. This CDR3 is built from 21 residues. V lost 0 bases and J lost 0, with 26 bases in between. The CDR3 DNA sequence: TGTGCTCTTGGGGAACTTAGTCTCCCCCCTTACACCACTGGGTACACCGATAAACTCATCTTT. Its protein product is CALGELSLPPYTTGYTDKLIF.

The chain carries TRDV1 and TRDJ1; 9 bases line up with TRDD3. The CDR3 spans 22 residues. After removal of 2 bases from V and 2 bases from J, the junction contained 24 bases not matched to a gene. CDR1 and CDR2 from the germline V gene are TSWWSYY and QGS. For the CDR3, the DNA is TGTGCTCTTGGGGAAAGGGTTCCATTCCTACTGGGGGAGCCCAGCTTAACCGATAAACTCATCTTT. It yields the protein CALGERVPFLLGEPSLTDKLIF.

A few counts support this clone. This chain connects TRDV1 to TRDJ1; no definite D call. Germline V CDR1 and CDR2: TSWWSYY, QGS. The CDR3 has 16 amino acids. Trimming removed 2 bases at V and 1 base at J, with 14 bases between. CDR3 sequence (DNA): TGTGCTCTTGGGGAAACAGGGTTGGGAGGCACCGATAAACTCATCTTT. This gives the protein CALGETGLGGTDKLIF.

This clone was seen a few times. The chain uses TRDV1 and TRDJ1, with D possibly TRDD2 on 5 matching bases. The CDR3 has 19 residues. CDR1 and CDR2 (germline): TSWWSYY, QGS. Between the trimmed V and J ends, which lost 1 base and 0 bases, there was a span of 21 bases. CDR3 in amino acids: CALGEPNLRPLRNTDKLIF. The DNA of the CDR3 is TGTGCTCTTGGGGAACCTAACCTACGCCCTCTCCGCAACACCGATAAACTCATCTTT.